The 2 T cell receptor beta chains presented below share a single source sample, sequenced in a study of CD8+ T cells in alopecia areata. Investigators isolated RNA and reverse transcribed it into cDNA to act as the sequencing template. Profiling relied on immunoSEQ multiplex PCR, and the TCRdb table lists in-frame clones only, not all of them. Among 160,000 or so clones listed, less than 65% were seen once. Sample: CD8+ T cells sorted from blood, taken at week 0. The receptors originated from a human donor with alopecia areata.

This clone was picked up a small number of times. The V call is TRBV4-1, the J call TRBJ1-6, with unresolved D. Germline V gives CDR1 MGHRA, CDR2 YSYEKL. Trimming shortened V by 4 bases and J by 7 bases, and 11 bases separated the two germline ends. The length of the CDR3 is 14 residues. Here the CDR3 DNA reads TGCGCCAGCAGCCCGGGTCATGGGAATTCACCCCTCCACTTT. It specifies CASSPGHGNSPLHF.

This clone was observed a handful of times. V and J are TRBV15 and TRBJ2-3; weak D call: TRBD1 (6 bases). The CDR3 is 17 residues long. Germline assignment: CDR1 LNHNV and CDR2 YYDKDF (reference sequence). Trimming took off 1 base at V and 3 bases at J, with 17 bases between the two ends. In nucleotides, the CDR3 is TGTGCCACCAGCAGAGCCCAAGGGGGAATCGGTACAGATACGCAGTATTTT. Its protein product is CATSRAQGGIGTDTQYF.